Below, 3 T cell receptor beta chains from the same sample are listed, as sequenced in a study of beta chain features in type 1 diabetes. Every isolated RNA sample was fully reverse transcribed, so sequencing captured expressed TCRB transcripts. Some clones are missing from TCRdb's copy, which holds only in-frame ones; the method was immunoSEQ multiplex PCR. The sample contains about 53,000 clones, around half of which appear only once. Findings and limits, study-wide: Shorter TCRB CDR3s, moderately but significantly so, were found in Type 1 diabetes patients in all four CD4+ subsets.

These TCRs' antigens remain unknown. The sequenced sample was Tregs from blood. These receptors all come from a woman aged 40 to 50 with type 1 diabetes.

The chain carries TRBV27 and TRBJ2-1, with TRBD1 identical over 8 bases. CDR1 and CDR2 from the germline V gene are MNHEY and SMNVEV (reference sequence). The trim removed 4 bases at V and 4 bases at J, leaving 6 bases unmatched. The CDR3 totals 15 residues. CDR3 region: CASSSGTGVYNEQFF. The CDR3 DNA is TGTGCCAGCAGTTCCGGGACAGGCGTTTACAATGAGCAGTTCTTC.

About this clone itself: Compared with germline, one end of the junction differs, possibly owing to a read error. The CDR3 region has the DNA TGTGCCAGCAACGTAGGAGTCGAGGGAGTTGAGCAGTTCTTC. This translates into CASNVGVEGVEQFF. This chain connects TRBV9 to TRBJ2-1, with D possibly matching TRBD2 (5 bases). This CDR3 contains 14 residues. Germline CDR1 SGDLS, CDR2 YYNGEE.

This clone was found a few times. DNA for the CDR3: TGCGCCAGCAGCTTGGGGGACAGGGGAAGAACTGAAGCTTTCTTT. It translates to CASSLGDRGRTEAFF. The V gene is TRBV5-1, the J gene TRBJ1-1; 10 positions match TRBD1. Germline CDR1 and CDR2: SGHRS and YFSETQ. This CDR3 contains 15 residues. V lost 0 bases and J lost 5; bases outside the gene matches: 4.